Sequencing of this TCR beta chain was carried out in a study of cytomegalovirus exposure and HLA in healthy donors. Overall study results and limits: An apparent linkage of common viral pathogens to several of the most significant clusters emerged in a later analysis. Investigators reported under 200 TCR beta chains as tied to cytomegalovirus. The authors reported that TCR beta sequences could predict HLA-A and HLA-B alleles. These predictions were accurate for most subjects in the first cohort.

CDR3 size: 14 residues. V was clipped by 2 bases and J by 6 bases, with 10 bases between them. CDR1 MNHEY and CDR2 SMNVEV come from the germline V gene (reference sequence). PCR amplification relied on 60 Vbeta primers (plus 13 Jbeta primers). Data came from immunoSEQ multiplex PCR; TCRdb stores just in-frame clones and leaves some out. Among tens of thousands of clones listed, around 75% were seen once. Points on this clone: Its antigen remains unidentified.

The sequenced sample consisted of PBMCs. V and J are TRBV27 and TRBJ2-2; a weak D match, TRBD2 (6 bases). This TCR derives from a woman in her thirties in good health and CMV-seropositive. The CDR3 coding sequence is TGTGCCAGCAGTTTAATGACTAGTTCCGGGGAGCTGTTTTTT. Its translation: CASSLMTSSGELFF.